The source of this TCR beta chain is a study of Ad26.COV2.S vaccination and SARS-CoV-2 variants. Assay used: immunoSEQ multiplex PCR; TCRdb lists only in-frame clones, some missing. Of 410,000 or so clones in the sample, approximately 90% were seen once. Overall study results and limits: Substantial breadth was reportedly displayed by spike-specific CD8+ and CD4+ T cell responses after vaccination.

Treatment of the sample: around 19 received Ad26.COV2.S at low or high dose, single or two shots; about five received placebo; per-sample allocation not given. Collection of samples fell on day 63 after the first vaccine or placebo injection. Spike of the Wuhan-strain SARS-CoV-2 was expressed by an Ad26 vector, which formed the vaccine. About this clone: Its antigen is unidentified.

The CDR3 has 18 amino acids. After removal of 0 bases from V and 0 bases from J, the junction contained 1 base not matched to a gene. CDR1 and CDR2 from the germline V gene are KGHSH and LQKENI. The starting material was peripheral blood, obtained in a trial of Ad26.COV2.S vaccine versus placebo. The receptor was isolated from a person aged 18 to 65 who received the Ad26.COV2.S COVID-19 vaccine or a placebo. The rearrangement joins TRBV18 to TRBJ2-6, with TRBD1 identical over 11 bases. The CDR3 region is CASSPPGTGGSGANVLTF. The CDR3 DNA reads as TGTGCCAGCTCACCACCGGGGACAGGGGGCTCTGGGGCCAACGTCCTGACTTTC.